The 19 T cell receptor beta chains below were found in one sample sequenced in a study of blood T cells in healthy people across ages. A J-beta primer mix and a sample-barcoded 5' primer were used in a second PCR of about 7 to 12 cycles. TCRdb reanalysed the 5' RACE reads using MiXCR and keeps one entry per CDR3 protein. The sample lists 850,000 to 1,000,000 distinct CDR3 sequences, about 48% occurring once. The material sequenced was blood. The source is a man between 25 and 39 years old in good health.

The chain recombines TRBV3-1 with TRBJ2-5; D ambiguous. The J call may be mistaken, given a closer DNA end match to TRBJ2-7. This CDR3 region has 15 residues. Germline loops: CDR1 LGHDT, CDR2 YNNKEL (reference sequence). The CDR3 coding sequence is TGTGCCAGCAGCCAAGTTGCAACCCTCCCTGGCGAGCAGTACTTC. Encoded protein: CASSQVATLPGEQYF.

V usage is TRBV7-2 and J usage is TRBJ2-4, with 8 positions matching TRBD2. The J call may be wrong; the DNA end is better matched by TRBJ2-7. The CDR3 contains 17 residues. In germline, CDR1 is SGHTA, CDR2 FQGNSA. The CDR3 spells CASSFLASGFRSYEQYF. The CDR3 DNA reads as TGTGCCAGCAGCTTCCTGGCTAGCGGGTTTCGCTCCTACGAGCAGTACTTC.

The rearrangement joins TRBV12-3 or TRBV12-4 to TRBJ2-5; D remains ambiguous. TRBJ2-7 matches the DNA end more closely, so the J call is doubtful. This CDR3 has 13 amino acids. In DNA form, the CDR3 reads TGTGCCAGCAGTCCACCGCTAACCTACGAGCAGTACTTC. It specifies CASSPPLTYEQYF.

This clonotype was counted a few times. This rearrangement joins TRBV13 to TRBJ2-1; 7 bases are a match to TRBD2. J was trimmed by 4 bases and V by 5 bases; bases with no gene match: 11. The CDR3 runs to 16 residues. Germline V CDR1 and CDR2: PRHDT, FYEKMQ (reference sequence). The CDR3 DNA sequence: TGTGCCAGCAGCCAGTCTGTGGGGGGGGATTACAATGAGCAGTTCTTC. Translating gives CASSQSVGGDYNEQFF. Together with reference TRBV13 and TRBJ2-1, the CDR3 gives the full variable domain: AAGVIQSPRHLIKEKRETATLKCYPIPRHDTVYWYQQGPGQDPQFLISFYEKMQSDKGSIPDRFSAQQFSDYHSELNMSSLELGDSALYFCASSQSVGGDYNEQFFGPGTRLTVL.

This chain connects TRBV9 to TRBJ2-1, with 11 positions matching TRBD2. This CDR3 has 16 residues. Losses at the gene ends were 0 bases for V and 6 bases for J; bases not matched to a gene: 5. The germline CDR1 and CDR2 sequences are SGDLS and YYNGEE. This chain's CDR3 is CASSVVSGGAGNEQFF. As DNA, the CDR3 is TGTGCCAGCAGCGTAGTTAGCGGGGGGGCCGGCAATGAGCAGTTCTTC.

A remark on this clonotype: Being one base from a much bigger clone, this may be a read error. The gene calls are TRBV27 and TRBJ1-5, with unresolved D. The CDR3 is 13 residues long. Germline loops: CDR1 MNHEY, CDR2 SMNVEV (reference sequence). V dropped 2 bases and J dropped 4 bases, with 6 bases sitting between them. CDR3 protein: CASSLQENQPQHF. The CDR3 DNA sequence: TGTGCCAGCAGTTTACAGGAAAATCAGCCCCAGCATTTT.

This sequence joins TRBV2 and TRBJ2-6, with TRBD1 as a possible D gene (5 bases). V lost 1 base, J lost 0 bases, and 10 bases lay in between. The CDR3 has 17 residues. Germline-derived CDR1 and CDR2 are SNHLY and FYNNEI. The CDR3 sequence is CASSEGRVSSGANVLTF. In nucleotides, the CDR3 is TGTGCCAGCAGTGAAGGCAGGGTGAGCTCTGGGGCCAACGTCCTGACTTTC.

The CDR3 nucleotides read TGTGCCAGCAGTCCGACGGGACAGGGCAACACCGGGGAGCTGTTTTTT. This sequence encodes CASSPTGQGNTGELFF. The chain is built from TRBV12-3 or TRBV12-4 and TRBJ2-2; 9 bases map to TRBD1. The CDR3 length is 16 residues. V was pared by 5 bases and J by 2 bases, with 6 bases of the junction left unmatched.

This clonotype was counted between two and nine times. This chain links TRBV7-2 with TRBJ1-3, with no clear D. The CDR3 has 13 residues. CDR1 SGHTA and CDR2 FQGNSA come from the germline V gene. V was cut by 7 bases and J by 4 bases, with 11 bases left in between. DNA for the CDR3: TGTGCCAGCACCACCTTTAAGGGAAACACCATATATTTT. Its protein product is CASTTFKGNTIYF.

This clonotype has more than one count but fewer than ten. The chain links TRBV4-1 to TRBJ2-5; 10 bases align to TRBD1. Germline-derived CDR1 and CDR2 are MGHRA and YSYEKL. This CDR3 spans 17 amino acids. The junction had 9 bases not matched to a gene; V was cut back by 1 base and J by 4 bases. The CDR3 sequence is CASSQGGATGGGETQYF. As DNA, the CDR3 is TGCGCCAGCAGCCAAGGAGGGGCGACAGGGGGCGGAGAGACCCAGTACTTC.

This chain links TRBV6-2 or TRBV6-3 with TRBJ1-2; 11 nucleotides match TRBD1. The germline V gene has CDR1 MNHEY and CDR2 SVGEGT. The CDR3 contains 15 residues. Losses at the gene ends were 8 bases for V and 7 bases for J; bases not matched to a gene: 12. CDR3 loop: CASGRTGGKPSGYTF. The CDR3 DNA follows: TGTGCCAGCGGAAGGACAGGGGGCAAGCCTTCTGGCTACACCTTC.

This clonotype was counted once. The chain has TRBV15 and TRBJ1-6; D unresolved. The CDR3 contains 14 residues. Deletions cut 0 bases from V and 10 bases from J, with 10 bases between. CDR1 is LNHNV and CDR2 is YYDKDF in the germline V gene (reference sequence). CDR3: CATSRDSLDSPLHF. CDR3 DNA: TGTGCCACCAGCAGAGATTCGTTGGACTCACCCCTCCACTTT.

This clonotype has more than one count but fewer than ten. The V gene is TRBV20-1, the J gene TRBJ1-2, with D possibly being TRBD1 (5 bases). The germline gives CDR1 DFQATT, CDR2 SNEGSKA (reference sequence). V was trimmed by 3 bases and J by 3 bases, leaving 14 bases between them. This CDR3 is 14 amino acids long. This CDR3 is CSARDNRQYYGYTF. The CDR3 DNA follows: TGCAGTGCTAGGGACAACCGGCAGTACTATGGCTACACCTTC.

In this sample, this clonotype turned up a few times. The CDR3 region is CASSLGFQSTNEKLFF. The CDR3 bases are TGTGCCAGCAGCTTAGGTTTCCAGTCAACTAATGAAAAACTGTTTTTT. The chain couples TRBV7-2 to TRBJ1-4, with D hard to call. Germline assignment: CDR1 SGHTA and CDR2 FQGNSA. The CDR3 totals 16 residues. With 1 base removed from V and 0 bases from J, the gap between germline ends came to 9 bases.

CDR3 in amino acids: CASRERGPMVHTQYF. The CDR3 DNA is TGTGCCAGCAGAGAGCGGGGGCCTATGGTCCATACGCAGTATTTT. This chain uses TRBV6-2 or TRBV6-3 with TRBJ2-3, with 8 bases aligning to TRBD2. The length of the CDR3 is 15 residues. Germline trimming cut 6 bases from V and 7 bases from J; bases unmatched to any gene: 12. CDR1 and CDR2 (germline): MNHEY, SVGEGT.

This chain joins TRBV7-6 and TRBJ2-3; D is unclear. V was cut by 5 bases and J by 0 bases, with 12 bases left in between. CDR3 size: 15 residues. CDR1 and CDR2 from the germline V gene are SGHVS and FNYEAQ. This chain's CDR3 is CASSRTASSTDTQYF. The CDR3 nucleotides read TGTGCCAGCAGCCGGACCGCCTCTAGCACAGATACGCAGTATTTT.

In its sample, this clonotype was seen a few times. The chain recombines TRBV4-1 with TRBJ2-1; tentatively, D is TRBD2 (6 bases). In germline, CDR1 is MGHRA, CDR2 YSYEKL. The ends were cut back, 5 bases at V and 6 bases at J, with 11 bases in the middle. There are 13 residues in the CDR3. The DNA of the CDR3 is TGCGCCAGCAGCGCACTAGCTACCAATGAGCAGTTCTTC. It codes for CASSALATNEQFF.

This clonotype has just a few counts. The rearrangement uses TRBV5-1 and TRBJ2-7; tentative D call: TRBD1 (6 bases). The germline CDR1 and CDR2 sequences are SGHRS and YFSETQ. Deletions cut 5 bases from V and 0 bases from J, with 12 bases between. The CDR3 loop spans 14 amino acids. The CDR3 region is CASRSDRSSYEQYF. For the CDR3, the DNA is TGCGCCAGCAGATCCGACAGGAGCTCCTACGAGCAGTACTTC.

In its sample, this clonotype was seen a few times. The chain uses TRBV5-1 and TRBJ2-3, with D uncertain. The CDR3 sequence is 14 residues long. The ends were cut back, 0 bases at V and 2 bases at J, with 7 bases in the middle. Germline CDR1 SGHRS, CDR2 YFSETQ. The chain's CDR3 is CASSLAKATDTQYF. CDR3 in DNA: TGCGCCAGCAGCTTGGCCAAAGCCACAGATACGCAGTATTTT.